This T cell receptor beta chain was sequenced in a study of blood T cell repertoires in COVID-19. V was shortened by 7 bases and J by 6 bases, with 19 bases between the two germline ends. Germline CDR1 reads LGHDT; CDR2 reads YNNKEL (reference sequence). This CDR3 is built from 14 residues. In the original processing: Amplifying reference gene primers gave estimates of nucleated cell counts. TCRdb's table, derived via immunoSEQ multiplex PCR, lists solely in-frame clones and lacks some. V and J calls plus clone size are reproduced from that table; the DNA served to infer D and trimming. The sample records around 76,000 clones, about 80% being singletons.

Sequenced input: peripheral blood. This TCR was recovered from a man in his thirties or forties with COVID-19, enrolled during active disease. J is TRBJ2-7 and V is TRBV3-1 (or the pseudogene TRBV3-2); D is possibly TRBD1 (5 bases). CDR3 sequence: CASKEGAGKGEQYF. The CDR3 nucleotides read TGTGCCAGCAAGGAAGGGGCAGGGAAAGGCGAGCAGTACTTC.